This record concerns one TCR beta chain sequence. This sample was included in a study of OX40 agonist ivuxolimab in advanced cancers. At the level of the study: Prior anti-PD-1, anti-PD-L1 or anti-CTLA-4 therapy was allowed; 35% to 40% had some.

This table comes from immunoSEQ multiplex PCR, and its TCRdb copy is limited to in-frame clones, with some not included. The data show fewer than 70,000 clones, around 93% seen once. The CDR3 is made up of 13 amino acids. Germline-derived CDR1 and CDR2 are MDHEN and SYDVKM. V was clipped by 10 bases and J by 3 bases, with 16 bases between them. The origin of this receptor is an adult with an advanced solid tumor such as melanoma, head and neck, liver or kidney cancer. Sequenced material: CD4+ or CD8+ T cells sorted from blood, taken in a trial of the OX40 agonist ivuxolimab. The chain carries TRBV28 and TRBJ2-7; D is ambiguous. This CDR3 is CATYSSSIYEQYF. As DNA, the CDR3 is TGTGCCACCTACAGTTCTTCTATCTACGAGCAGTACTTC.